Sequencing of this TCR beta chain was carried out in a study of Graves' ophthalmopathy and Graves' hyperthyroidism (dated by TCRdb to between 2018 and 2020). In terms of the full investigation: Peripheral blood samples were taken at the time of initial diagnosis, before any treatment was given. The study used signatures of the TCR beta repertoire to tell Graves' ophthalmopathy apart from Graves' hyperthyroidism and to predict which patients would progress to ophthalmopathy. In total, around 130 blood samples were TCR-sequenced: some 43 ophthalmopathy, under 85 hyperthyroidism and roughly 17 hyperthyroidism-to-ophthalmopathy patients. To explore V-J signatures that separate ophthalmopathy from hyperthyroidism, a discovery set of about 98 patients was enrolled, consisting of about 45 with ophthalmopathy and some 56 with stable hyperthyroidism. An independent validation cohort was composed of 18 hyperthyroidism patients and 17 patients who later progressed from hyperthyroidism to ophthalmopathy. In a handful of hyperthyroidism patients, the T-cell repertoire of thyroid tissue was compared with the T-cell repertoire of blood. Once sampling was done, hyperthyroidism patients were given methimazole at a starting dose of 30 mg daily, while ophthalmopathy patients were given high-dose intravenous methylprednisolone. Overall study outcomes, separate from this receptor: The 13-signature model separated ophthalmopathy from stable hyperthyroidism with 85% to 90% sensitivity and almost 84% specificity in cross-validation, and 80%/75% in the test set. Sample size was not statistically predetermined, and group allocation was not concealed from the investigators. In validation, the model predicted ophthalmopathy progression with less than 71% sensitivity and 72.22% specificity; 12 predicted patients were CT-confirmed with GO in a median of approximately 6.2 months. Most of the expanded thyroid clonotypes with a frequency above 0.001 were also detected in blood, and it was suggested that the thyroid immune response may be reflected by blood repertoires.

This clonotype has a count of ten or more. Its antigen remains undetermined. No clone much larger than this one lies a single base away; base qualities are absent. For repertoire sequencing, TCR beta CDR3 regions were amplified from RNA transcripts. The first round of RT-PCR was done with HTBI primers and the Qiagen OneStep RT-PCR kit, and was followed by a second round of multiplex PCR, then size selection and purification. Libraries were sequenced paired-end with 100 bp reads on an Illumina HiSeq2000. Per the authors' processing: Reads were processed with SOAPnuke, discarding reads with adapters, uncalled bases, mean Phred below 15, or no exact constant-primer or identifier match. High-quality paired reads were merged with COPE v1.2.5. Each unique nucleotide sequence was defined as a clonotype, and clonotypes were aligned to IMGT TRB V, D and J references with MiTCR v1.1. Analysis was restricted to V-J combinations with a frequency above 0.0001, which covered over 98% of repertoires. A TCR clonal expansion and chaos score per V-J combination was defined as the ratio of F50 clonal expansion to chaos observed in the TCRdist matrix. Welch's t-statistics and random forest were used to reduce the features to approximately 13 V-J combinations, which were then used as input to a naive Bayes classifier. The similarity between thyroid and blood repertoires was quantified using the Morisita-Horn index. TCRdb passed the public sequencing reads through fastp at Q25 and MiXCR, retaining productive beta sequences. A single entry per CDR3 protein holds the most common genes and DNA from its merged rows. The authors' filters were not applied to this entry. The sample table records some 750,000 distinct CDR3 sequences; around 40% of these occur just once. The ten largest clones take up roughly 46% of the sample.

Patients with ophthalmopathy had moderately to severely active disease, with a Clinical Activity Score of 3 or more, a NOSPECS grade of 4 or more, and a disease duration of less than 3 months. Patients with other autoimmune diseases, uncontrolled infections, pregnancy or lactation were excluded from the study. Clinical symptoms, serum thyroxine, TRAb, thyroid ultrasound and orbital computed tomography were used for diagnosis. Using Ficoll-Paque density gradient centrifugation, PBMCs were isolated from approximately 11 ml of fresh peripheral blood. Trizol reagent was used to extract the total RNA, and its quality was then checked on an Agilent 2100 Bioanalyzer. The junction shows trimming of 5 bases on V and 5 bases on J, plus 9 bases between the germline ends. In the germline V gene (reference sequence), CDR1 corresponds to SEHNR and CDR2 to FQNEAQ. Reading from cysteine to phenylalanine, the CDR3 counts 13 amino acids. Left in the record is the CDR3 DNA by itself, 39 bases read in frame from the first base.

Input material: peripheral blood. The rearranged segments are TRBV7-9 and TRBJ1-4; the D gene lacks a confident call. This clonotype was obtained from an adult man with Graves' ophthalmopathy. Here the CDR3 is given as CASSLGRNEKLFF. The DNA sequence follows: TGTGCCAGCAGCCTTGGGCGGAATGAAAAACTGTTTTTT.